The T cell receptor beta chain under discussion was sequenced for a study of T cells in localized non-small cell lung cancer. The data were produced by immunoSEQ multiplex PCR, yet TCRdb's version contains in-frame clones alone and is incomplete. The sample consists of more than 30,000 clones, about 81% of them appearing once. In its sample, this clone was seen once. What it binds is unknown. General study findings and limits: It remains possible that heterogeneity exists, since only one tumor region was sequenced. Among the tissues sampled, uninvolved adjacent lung had the highest T cell clonality, above tumor. Longer overall survival was seen with higher T cell density measured in blood. The appearance of a median approximately 60 of the top 100 tumor clones was seen in adjacent lung.

The CDR3 spans 13 residues. Germline loops: CDR1 SGHDT, CDR2 YYEEEE. The V and J ends lost 7 bases and 2 bases respectively, with 12 bases between them. The chain has TRBV5-6 and TRBJ1-2, with D possibly TRBD1 on 5 matching bases. This receptor was identified in a male donor older than 55 with stage II squamous cell lung carcinoma. This material consisted of peripheral blood, taken before any cancer treatment. CDR3 region: CASWTRGNYGYTF. The CDR3 nucleotides are TGTGCCAGCTGGACGCGGGGGAACTATGGCTACACCTTC.